The 28 T cell receptor beta chains below all came from one sample that was sequenced in a study of cytomegalovirus exposure and HLA in healthy donors. Researchers ran the PCR with 60 Vbeta and 13 Jbeta primers. Profiling relied on immunoSEQ multiplex PCR, and the TCRdb table lists in-frame clones only, not all of them. Altogether 110,000 or so clones are present, around 76% being singletons, with the ten largest covering more than 15%. The sample consisted of PBMCs. The receptors were sampled from a man in his fifties in good health and CMV-seropositive.

The chain recombines TRBV2 with TRBJ1-3; TRBD1 matches at 7 bases. This CDR3 is 17 amino acids long. Germline trimming cut 7 bases from V and 0 bases from J; bases unmatched to any gene: 12. The V gene's germline CDR1 is SNHLY and CDR2 FYNNEI. For the CDR3, the DNA is TGTGCCAGCAAAGGGACAGATGTCCCGAGCTCTGGAAACACCATATATTTT. It specifies CASKGTDVPSSGNTIYF.

The chain uses TRBV7-9 and TRBJ1-6; 8 nucleotides match TRBD1. Trimming cost V 5 bases and J 5 bases; bases outside gene matches: 5. This CDR3 has 15 residues. Germline-derived CDR1 and CDR2 are SEHNR and FQNEAQ (reference sequence). The CDR3 coding sequence is TGTGCCAGCAGCCGGGACAGGCCCGATAATTCACCCCTCCACTTT. Translation: CASSRDRPDNSPLHF.

This chain connects TRBV9 to TRBJ1-1, with D maybe TRBD1 (6 bases). Germline V gene data show CDR1 as SGDLS and CDR2 as YYNGEE. This CDR3 is 16 amino acids long. The V gene lost 4 bases and the J gene lost 4 bases, with 20 bases spanning the gap. The CDR3 region is CASSSRSGGGGTEAFF. The CDR3 DNA reads as TGTGCCAGCAGCTCCCGGTCGGGAGGGGGGGGCACTGAAGCTTTCTTT.

The rearrangement links TRBV5-1 to TRBJ2-5, with TRBD1 matching over 7 bases. The end of the DNA aligns better with TRBJ2-7, so the J call may be wrong. Germline V gene data show CDR1 as SGHRS and CDR2 as YFSETQ. The CDR3 is 15 amino acids. This CDR3 reads CASSPDPGTAYEQYF. The CDR3 DNA reads TGCGCCAGCAGCCCTGATCCCGGGACAGCCTACGAGCAGTACTTC.

The chain carries TRBV6-6 and TRBJ1-1, with D perhaps TRBD1 (6 bases). The ends were cut back, 0 bases at V and 4 bases at J, with 15 bases in the middle. This CDR3 contains 16 residues. Germline V gives CDR1 MNHNY, CDR2 SVGAGI (reference sequence). In DNA form, the CDR3 reads TGTGCCAGCAGTTACTCAGGCAGGGGTGATGGCACTGAAGCTTTCTTT. This encodes CASSYSGRGDGTEAFF.

This clone was observed once. The V call is TRBV5-6, the J call TRBJ1-3; no firm D call. The CDR3 loop spans 13 amino acids. CDR1 SGHDT and CDR2 YYEEEE come from the germline V gene. The ends were cut back, 3 bases at V and 7 bases at J, with 11 bases in the middle. DNA of the CDR3: TGTGCCAGCAGCTGGCAACACGGGAACACCATATATTTT. Encoded protein: CASSWQHGNTIYF. The whole variable domain, remainder taken from reference TRBV5-6 and TRBJ1-3, is DAGVTQSPTHLIKTRGQQVTLRCSPKSGHDTVSWYQQALGQGPQFIFQYYEEEERQRGNFPDRFSGHQFPNYSSELNVNALLLGDSALYLCASSWQHGNTIYFGEGSWLTVV.

This clone was recorded only once. The chain recombines TRBV13 with TRBJ2-1, with D perhaps TRBD2 (7 bases). The V gene lost 5 bases and the J gene lost 9 bases, with 11 bases spanning the gap. CDR3 size: 12 residues. Germline values: CDR1 PRHDT, CDR2 FYEKMQ (reference sequence). The CDR3 region is CASSEGGIEQFF. The CDR3 nucleotides are TGTGCCAGCAGCGAGGGGGGGATTGAGCAGTTCTTC. Combining the CDR3 with reference TRBV13 and TRBJ2-1 gives the whole variable domain AAGVIQSPRHLIKEKRETATLKCYPIPRHDTVYWYQQGPGQDPQFLISFYEKMQSDKGSIPDRFSAQQFSDYHSELNMSSLELGDSALYFCASSEGGIEQFFGPGTRLTVL.

DNA for the CDR3: TGTGCCAGCAGCTCCCTAAGTGCCGGGACAAACTACGAGCAGTACTTC. Its protein product is CASSSLSAGTNYEQYF. The chain uses TRBV13 and TRBJ2-7; maybe TRBD1 (6 bases). Germline V CDR1 and CDR2: PRHDT, FYEKMQ (reference sequence). The CDR3 contains 16 residues. Trimming pared 4 bases from V and 3 bases from J, leaving 19 bases between.

The V call is TRBV10-3, the J call TRBJ1-5, with 8 bases lining up with TRBD1. CDR3 length equals 16 residues. The V segment lost 3 bases and the J segment 3 bases; nucleotides outside the gene matches: 7. CDR1 is ENHRY and CDR2 is SYGVKD in the germline V gene. CDR3 protein: CAISDSDRGNNQPQHF. The CDR3 DNA reads TGTGCCATCAGTGATTCAGACAGGGGAAACAATCAGCCCCAGCATTTT.

Concerning this clone itself: Other DNA sequences within the sample encode an identical CDR3. V usage is TRBV14 and J usage is TRBJ2-7; 10 positions match TRBD2. Germline CDR1 SGHDN, CDR2 FVKESK. V shed 4 bases, J shed 2 bases, and the junction held 5 bases outside the gene matches. The CDR3 runs 15 residues. The CDR3 sequence is CASSPWTSGTYEQYF. The DNA of the CDR3 is TGTGCCAGCAGCCCGTGGACTAGCGGCACCTACGAGCAGTACTTC.

The gene calls are TRBV27 and TRBJ2-3, with 11 positions matching TRBD2. V lost 4 bases, J lost 2 bases, and 5 bases stayed unmatched. The CDR3 spans 16 residues. Germline V lookup: CDR1 MNHEY, CDR2 SMNVEV (reference sequence). The CDR3 DNA reads as TGTGCCAGCAGTTCCCCTAGCGGGAGGAACACAGATACGCAGTATTTT. Translation gives CASSSPSGRNTDTQYF.

The V and J genes are TRBV11-3 and TRBJ2-7; a possible D gene is TRBD2 (6 bases). V was clipped by 2 bases and J by 1 base, with 21 bases between them. This CDR3 contains 18 residues. Per germline, CDR1 SGHNT and CDR2 YENEEA. CDR3 DNA: TGTGCCAGCAGCTTAACGTCCCGAGCCGGGGGAGAGTCCTACGAGCAGTACTTC. Translating it yields CASSLTSRAGGESYEQYF.

The V and J genes are TRBV21-1 and TRBJ1-2. TRBV21-1 is marked as a pseudogene. The CDR3 loop spans 15 amino acids. In DNA, the CDR3 is TGTGCCAGCAGCGCCGGACTAATTCCCCTCTATGGCTACACCTTC. Its protein product is CASSAGLIPLYGYTF.

J is TRBJ2-1 and V is TRBV10-2; 7 nucleotides align to TRBD2. J lost 9 bases, V lost 11 bases, and 19 bases had no gene match. CDR3 size: 15 residues. CDR1 is WSHSY and CDR2 is SAAADI in the germline V gene. The CDR3 region is CASQGSGGGQGEQFF. The CDR3 bases are TGCGCCTCTCAGGGCTCGGGGGGAGGTCAGGGTGAGCAGTTCTTC.

This clone was observed a handful of times. CDR3 DNA sequence: TGTGCCAGCAGCCTTTATCCAGATGAGCAGTTCTTC. Protein product: CASSLYPDEQFF. V gene TRBV7-9 combines with J gene TRBJ2-1, with no clear D. Trimming shortened V by 5 bases and J by 8 bases, and 10 bases separated the two germline ends. The CDR3 extends over 12 amino acids. In germline, CDR1 is SEHNR, CDR2 FQNEAQ (reference sequence). The entire variable domain, with the rest obtained from reference TRBV7-9 and TRBJ2-1, is as follows: DTGVSQNPRHKITKRGQNVTFRCDPISEHNRLYWYRQTLGQGPEFLTYFQNEAQLEKSRLLSDRFSAERPKGSFSTLEIQRTEQGDSAMYLCASSLYPDEQFFGPGTRLTVL.

The chain recombines TRBV4-3 with TRBJ2-1; 9 bases agree with TRBD1. J gave up 5 bases and V 3 bases, and 8 bases lay outside the gene matches. Per the germline V gene, CDR1 is LGHNA and CDR2 is YSLEER. The CDR3 contains 16 residues. For the CDR3, the DNA is TGCGCCAGCAGCCATGCTTGGGGACAGGGAGACAATGAGCAGTTCTTC. Protein product: CASSHAWGQGDNEQFF.

The rearrangement uses TRBV21-1 and TRBJ2-2; no DNA check was done on the table's D call, TRBD1. TRBV21-1 is a known pseudogene. This CDR3 has 15 residues. CDR3 loop: CASSLRDRDTGELFF. DNA of the CDR3: TGTGCCAGCAGCCTCCGGGACAGGGACACCGGGGAGCTGTTTTTT.

The CDR3 sequence is CASSYTRSSGGEQYF. DNA of the CDR3: TGTGCCAGCAGTTACACTCGGTCTAGCGGGGGCGAGCAGTACTTC. The chain has TRBV6-5 and TRBJ2-7, with 10 bases fitting TRBD2. The CDR3 runs 15 residues. Germline V gene sequence: CDR1 MNHEY, CDR2 SVGAGI. V shed 2 bases, J shed 6 bases, and the junction held 7 bases outside the gene matches.

J is TRBJ1-4 and V is TRBV5-3; TRBD1 might be the D (6 bases). TRBV5-3 is flagged as an ORF with uncertain function. This CDR3 contains 15 residues. Trimming shortened V by 4 bases and J by 10 bases, and 20 bases separated the two germline ends. CDR3 residues: CARSPGGHLSRKLFF. Written as DNA, the CDR3 is TGTGCCAGAAGCCCGGGGGGCCACCTGAGTAGAAAACTGTTTTTT.

The V gene is TRBV5-6, the J gene TRBJ1-6; TRBD1 aligns across 7 bases. V lost 4 bases, J lost 2 bases, and 6 bases stayed unmatched. The CDR3 runs to 16 residues. Germline V gene data show CDR1 as SGHDT and CDR2 as YYEEEE. The CDR3 DNA reads TGTGCCAGCAGCCGCACCGGGACAGCCTATAATTCACCCCTCCACTTT. It yields the protein CASSRTGTAYNSPLHF. Full variable domain (missing parts from reference TRBV5-6 and TRBJ1-6): DAGVTQSPTHLIKTRGQQVTLRCSPKSGHDTVSWYQQALGQGPQFIFQYYEEEERQRGNFPDRFSGHQFPNYSSELNVNALLLGDSALYLCASSRTGTAYNSPLHFGNGTRLTVT.

This clone was counted only a few times. The gene calls are TRBV6-6 and TRBJ1-3; 9 bases agree with TRBD1. The CDR3 consists of 16 residues. V lost 5 bases, J lost 1 base, and 6 bases stayed unmatched. Germline V gene data show CDR1 as MNHNY and CDR2 as SVGAGI (reference sequence). The CDR3 sequence is CASSQGQGPSGNTIYF. The CDR3 DNA is TGTGCCAGCAGTCAAGGACAGGGGCCGTCTGGAAACACCATATATTTT.

The chain is built from TRBV7-2 and TRBJ1-5; perhaps TRBD1 as D (5 bases). This CDR3 has 16 residues. The V gene's germline CDR1 is SGHTA and CDR2 FQGNSA. V lost 4 bases to trimming and J lost 3 bases, with 16 bases between them. CDR3: CASSSTDKGLNQPQHF. As DNA, the CDR3 is TGTGCCAGCAGCTCGACAGACAAAGGCCTCAATCAGCCCCAGCATTTT.

This clone was counted only a few times. The chain employs TRBV25-1 and TRBJ1-1, with 7 positions matching TRBD1. The germline CDR1 and CDR2 sequences are MGHDK and SYGVNS. After removal of 2 bases from V and 4 bases from J, the junction contained 16 bases not matched to a gene. This CDR3 has 18 residues. CDR3: CASSERFPQGMGLTEAFF. DNA for the CDR3: TGTGCCAGCAGTGAAAGGTTTCCACAGGGGATGGGACTCACTGAAGCTTTCTTT.

V and J are TRBV7-2 and TRBJ2-5, with 10 bases identical to TRBD2. The CDR3 sequence is 14 residues long. With V trimmed by 7 bases and J by 7 bases, 9 bases remained unmatched. Germline V gene data show CDR1 as SGHTA and CDR2 as FQGNSA. The DNA of the CDR3 is TGTGCCAGCACCGAAAGCGGGGGGGATACGACCCAGTACTTC. This sequence encodes CASTESGGDTTQYF.

This clone was seen a single time. The chain employs TRBV14 and TRBJ1-3; possible D gene TRBD1, 5 bases. V lost 1 base to trimming and J lost 4 bases, with 11 bases between them. There are 15 residues in the CDR3. The V gene's germline CDR1 is SGHDN and CDR2 FVKESK. The CDR3: CASSQVQGFGNTIYF. In DNA, the CDR3 is TGTGCCAGCAGCCAAGTTCAGGGTTTCGGAAACACCATATATTTT.

The rearrangement links TRBV10-3 to TRBJ2-7, with TRBD1 identical over 8 bases. The CDR3 loop spans 14 amino acids. Per germline, CDR1 ENHRY and CDR2 SYGVKD. V dropped 6 bases and J dropped 0; count of bases not matched to a gene: 4. This chain's CDR3 is CAIRSDRGSYEQYF. In DNA, the CDR3 is TGTGCCATCAGATCAGACAGGGGCTCCTACGAGCAGTACTTC.

The chain combines TRBV6-1 with TRBJ2-5; perhaps TRBD2 as D (5 bases). V lost 2 bases and J 13 bases, leaving 11 bases between the germline ends. CDR1 and CDR2 (germline): MNHNS, SASEGT. The CDR3 totals 11 residues. CDR3 in DNA: TGTGCCAGCAGTGAAACTAGTAATGGGTACTTC. Protein: CASSETSNGYF.

The chain joins TRBV7-2 to TRBJ1-5, with D possibly TRBD1 on 5 matching bases. Germline V gene sequence: CDR1 SGHTA, CDR2 FQGNSA. The CDR3 extends over 13 amino acids. Trimming shortened V by 4 bases and J by 5 bases, and 9 bases separated the two germline ends. CDR3 residues: CASSSGRDQPQHF. CDR3 DNA: TGTGCCAGCAGCTCCGGCAGGGATCAGCCCCAGCATTTT. Supplemented by reference TRBV7-2 and TRBJ1-5, the full variable domain reads GAGVSQSPSNKVTEKGKDVELRCDPISGHTALYWYRQSLGQGLEFLIYFQGNSAPDKSGLPSDRFSAERTGGSVSTLTIQRTQQEDSAVYLCASSSGRDQPQHFGDGTRLSIL.